This passage covers 15 T cell receptor beta chains from one sample sequenced in a study of cytomegalovirus exposure and HLA in healthy donors. The PCR ran on 60 Vbeta and 13 Jbeta primers. Method: immunoSEQ multiplex PCR; TCRdb's copy keeps in-frame clones and lacks some. Here the sample spans 99,000 or so clones, nearly 80% being singletons. Sequencing was performed on PBMCs. The receptor set was obtained from a man between 60 and 70 years old in good health and CMV-seropositive.

This clone is a singleton in its sample. V is TRBV4-1 and J is TRBJ1-3; no reliable D call. This CDR3 region has 15 residues. V was shortened by 4 bases and J by 1 base, with 11 bases between the two germline ends. Germline lookup yields CDR1 MGHRA and CDR2 YSYEKL. The CDR3 loop is CASSPFSVSGNTIYF. CDR3 coding DNA: TGCGCCAGCAGCCCCTTTTCCGTATCTGGAAACACCATATATTTT.

The rearrangement links TRBV25-1 to TRBJ2-7; TRBD2 might be the D (6 bases). This CDR3 is built from 13 residues. Germline CDR1 and CDR2: MGHDK and SYGVNS. V was trimmed by 3 bases and J by 10 bases, leaving 16 bases between them. The CDR3 region has the DNA TGTGCCAGCAGTGATCCCGGGACTCCGGTTCAGTACTTC. Translating it yields CASSDPGTPVQYF.

The V gene is TRBV6-6, the J gene TRBJ1-2; no clear D. Germline CDR1 MNHNY, CDR2 SVGAGI (reference sequence). This CDR3 has 14 amino acids. V shed 0 bases and J shed 8 bases, with 13 bases lying between them. CDR3 region: CASSYSKPLYGYTF. DNA for the CDR3: TGTGCCAGCAGTTACTCGAAACCACTATACGGCTACACCTTC.

V is TRBV23-1 and J is TRBJ1-5; a possible D gene is TRBD1 (5 bases). TRBV23-1 has ORF status, its function being uncertain. V was clipped by 0 bases and J by 2 bases, with 8 bases between them. This CDR3 comprises 15 residues. In DNA form, the CDR3 reads TGCGCCAGCAGTCAATCGGGCAGGGGCAATCAGCCCCAGCATTTT. It specifies CASSQSGRGNQPQHF.

This clone was seen a few times. The V and J genes are TRBV23-1 and TRBJ2-7, with a tentative D call TRBD1 (5 bases). TRBV23-1 is treated as an ORF (open reading frame) with a function not yet certain. CDR3 size: 14 residues. Trimming shortened V by 6 bases and J by 4 bases, and 16 bases separated the two germline ends. The CDR3 DNA follows: TGCGCCAGCAGGACTGACAGAGTCCCTTACGAGCAGTACTTC. Translated, it gives CASRTDRVPYEQYF.

This clone has just one count. This sequence joins TRBV7-3 and TRBJ2-1; D possibly corresponds to TRBD1 (6 bases). CDR3 length: 13 amino acids. The V gene's germline CDR1 is SGHTA and CDR2 FQGTGA. Trimming left V 5 bases short and J 7 bases short, with 12 bases between. The CDR3, as DNA: TGTGCCAGCAGCCCTGTGCAGGGGAATGAGCAGTTCTTC. As protein: CASSPVQGNEQFF.

The chain joins TRBV20-1 to TRBJ2-5; a weak D match, TRBD2 (6 bases). V was pared by 6 bases and J by 4 bases, with 9 bases between. There are 11 residues in the CDR3. Germline CDR1 is DFQATT and CDR2 is SNEGSKA (reference sequence). The CDR3 nucleotides read TGCAGTGCCCACGGGAGAGAGACCCAGTACTTC. This translates into CSAHGRETQYF.

This chain connects TRBV5-1 to TRBJ2-3, with D possibly matching TRBD1 (6 bases). CDR1 and CDR2 from the germline V gene are SGHRS and YFSETQ. The V end lost 4 bases, the J end lost 2 bases, and 17 bases lay between the germline ends. The CDR3 extends over 16 amino acids. For the CDR3, the DNA is TGCGCCAGCAGCCCTGGACAGTTAAGCCTCACAGATACGCAGTATTTT. This gives the protein CASSPGQLSLTDTQYF.

The chain joins TRBV4-2 to TRBJ2-2; D gene ambiguous. V was cut by 0 bases and J by 4 bases, with 9 bases left in between. CDR1 and CDR2 from the germline V gene are LGHNA and YNFKEQ. This CDR3 region has 15 residues. CDR3 sequence (DNA): TGTGCCAGCAGCCAAGATGCAGGTGGCACCGGGGAGCTGTTTTTT. It yields the protein CASSQDAGGTGELFF.

The chain uses TRBV6-5 and TRBJ1-5, with a weak D call TRBD1 (6 bases). Trimming shortened V by 6 bases and J by 5 bases, and 17 bases separated the two germline ends. The germline V gene has CDR1 MNHEY and CDR2 SVGAGI. The CDR3 loop spans 15 amino acids. CDR3 loop: CASSVGTTGYQPQHF. CDR3 sequence (DNA): TGTGCCAGCAGCGTCGGAACCACAGGGTATCAGCCCCAGCATTTT.

This chain joins TRBV27 and TRBJ2-7; 10 bases fit TRBD1. This CDR3 is built from 14 residues. Germline assignment: CDR1 MNHEY and CDR2 SMNVEV (reference sequence). The V and J ends lost 4 bases and 7 bases, in that order; junction bases with no gene match: 7. The CDR3 DNA reads TGTGCCAGCAGTTCGACAGGGGGCGGGTTGGAGCAGTACTTC. It translates to CASSSTGGGLEQYF.

The V and J genes are TRBV6-5 and TRBJ2-2, with a weak D call TRBD1 (6 bases). The germline V gene has CDR1 MNHEY and CDR2 SVGAGI. Trimming took 8 bases from V and 0 from J, leaving 13 bases between them. The CDR3 runs to 15 residues. The CDR3: CASLRGSPNTGELFF. Here the CDR3 DNA reads TGTGCCAGCCTTAGGGGGAGTCCGAACACCGGGGAGCTGTTTTTT.

This clone was picked up a small number of times. This chain joins TRBV7-9 and TRBJ2-5; D gene unclear. Germline assignment: CDR1 SEHNR and CDR2 FQNEAQ (reference sequence). Trimming took 4 bases from V and 0 from J, leaving 9 bases between them. CDR3 length: 14 amino acids. CDR3 residues: CASSSRHYQETQYF. CDR3 bases: TGTGCCAGCAGCTCTAGGCACTACCAAGAGACCCAGTACTTC. Looking up the rest from reference TRBV7-9 and TRBJ2-5 gives the full variable domain: DTGVSQNPRHKITKRGQNVTFRCDPISEHNRLYWYRQTLGQGPEFLTYFQNEAQLEKSRLLSDRFSAERPKGSFSTLEIQRTEQGDSAMYLCASSSRHYQETQYFGPGTRLLVL.

The chain is built from TRBV18 and TRBJ1-5; 7 bases line up with TRBD1. From germline, CDR1 is KGHSH and CDR2 LQKENI. V was clipped by 2 bases and J by 5 bases; unmatched bases: 3. This CDR3 is 14 amino acids long. The CDR3 DNA reads TGTGCCAGCTCACCAGGGGACAGATATCAGCCCCAGCATTTT. It codes for CASSPGDRYQPQHF.

V and J are TRBV7-2 and TRBJ1-5; 7 bases map to TRBD1. The CDR3 extends over 14 amino acids. Germline V CDR1 and CDR2: SGHTA, FQGNSA. J gave up 7 bases and V 4 bases, and 7 bases lay outside the gene matches. CDR3 in amino acids: CASSSTGRQQPQHF. The DNA of the CDR3 is TGTGCCAGCAGCTCGACAGGGAGGCAACAGCCCCAGCATTTT.